A single sample gave rise to the 3 T cell receptor beta chains below, sequenced in a study of Graves' ophthalmopathy and Graves' hyperthyroidism. Scientists amplified the TCR beta CDR3 regions from RNA transcripts. Second-round multiplex PCR came after first-round RT-PCR with HTBI primers. TCRdb itself ran the multiplex PCR reads through MiXCR, one entry per CDR3 protein. Of just over 400,000 distinct CDR3 sequences in the sample, roughly 21% were seen once. Sequenced sample: peripheral blood. The source of these receptors is a woman aged 18-29 years with stable Graves' hyperthyroidism.

The CDR3 DNA is TGCGCCAGCAGCCCACTAACCAGGGTTATGAACACCGGGGAGCTGTTTTTT. Residues: CASSPLTRVMNTGELFF. The J gene is TRBJ2-2, the V gene TRBV4-1; tentatively, D is TRBD1 (5 bases). Trimming shortened V by 4 bases and J by 1 base, and 16 bases separated the two germline ends. CDR3 length: 17 amino acids. Germline-derived CDR1 and CDR2 are MGHRA and YSYEKL.

This chain connects TRBV12-3 or TRBV12-4 to TRBJ2-5, with TRBD1 identical over 9 bases. V trimming: 2 bases; J trimming: 5 bases; junction bases outside the gene matches: 6. This CDR3 region has 15 residues. CDR3 nucleotide sequence: TGTGCCAGCAGTTTAAAACAGGGGGCAGGGGAGACCCAGTACTTC. Amino acids: CASSLKQGAGETQYF.

Only a few counts were recorded for this clonotype. An end of the junction differs from the germline gene, which may be a read error. The chain links TRBV19 to TRBJ1-2; D gene unclear. Germline CDR1 is LNHDA and CDR2 is SQIVND (reference sequence). CDR3 length: 14 amino acids. CDR3 bases: TGTGCCAGTAGTATTCGTCTCAGACGCTATGGTTACACCTTC. This sequence encodes CASSIRLRRYGYTF.